The rows below give T cell receptor beta chains drawn from one sample of a study of blood T cell repertoires in COVID-19. Sequencing was performed with immunoSEQ multiplex PCR; in TCRdb, only in-frame clones are kept and a portion is missing. The repertoire consists of roughly 300,000 clones, with about 82% occurring once and the leading ten covering around 6.9%. Specimen: peripheral blood. The source is a human donor in a cohort sampled during active COVID-19. Both conserved end residues are part of each CDR3. The D gene is left open where the match is weak. Clone size is stated in some rows and not others, as once, few, many or a class when expanded.

D gene,V gene,J gene,clone size,CDR3 protein,CDR3 DNA
NA,TRBV29-1,TRBJ1-1,once,CSVGRGNTEAFF,TGCAGCGTTGGCAGGGGGAACACTGAAGCTTTCTTT
TRBD1,TRBV29-1,TRBJ1-2,NA,CSVGTGPSGYTF,TGCAGCGTCGGGACAGGACCGAGTGGCTACACCTTC
NA,TRBV25-1,TRBJ1-3,NA,CASSERGALLSGNTIYF,TGTGCCAGCAGTGAACGGGGGGCCTTACTCTCTGGAAACACCATATATTTT
TRBD2,TRBV24-1,TRBJ2-1,NA,CATSDSSGGAYNEQFF,TGTGCCACCAGTGATTCAAGCGGGGGAGCCTACAATGAGCAGTTCTTC
TRBD1,TRBV24-1,TRBJ1-5,NA,CATQGKGQGPQPQHF,TGTGCCACCCAAGGAAAAGGACAGGGACCGCAGCCCCAGCATTTT
TRBD2,TRBV19,TRBJ2-5,NA,CASSISAGGVETQYF,TGTGCCAGTAGTATCTCGGCGGGGGGGGTGGAGACCCAGTACTTC
TRBD1,TRBV2,TRBJ1-1,NA,CASSEVWTGNTEAFF,TGTGCCAGCAGTGAGGTTTGGACAGGGAACACTGAAGCTTTCTTT
NA,TRBV6-5,TRBJ1-2,NA,CASSPARSYGYTF,TGTGCCAGCAGTCCGGCGAGGAGCTATGGCTACACCTTC
TRBD1,TRBV6-6,TRBJ1-2,few,CASSYQGQGANYGYTF,TGTGCCAGCAGTTACCAAGGACAGGGGGCAAACTATGGCTACACCTTC
NA,TRBV20-1,TRBJ2-3,NA,CSASSAGASTDTQYF,TGCAGTGCTAGTTCTGCGGGGGCTAGCACAGATACGCAGTATTTT
NA,TRBV18,TRBJ1-2,NA,CASSPRGDTYGYTF,TGTGCCAGCTCACCACGGGGGGATACCTATGGCTACACCTTC
NA,TRBV19,TRBJ1-1,NA,CASNNPRGESNTEAFF,TGTGCCAGTAATAACCCCCGGGGTGAATCGAACACTGAAGCTTTCTTT
TRBD1,TRBV12-5,TRBJ2-3,NA,CASGAGTGGRDTQYF,TGTGCTAGTGGTGCCGGGACAGGGGGCCGAGATACGCAGTATTTT
NA,TRBV5-1,TRBJ1-2,NA,CASSLIGQPHYGYTF,TGCGCCAGCAGCTTGATTGGGCAGCCTCACTATGGCTACACCTTC
NA,TRBV27,TRBJ1-1,NA,CASRPFKGLNTEAFF,TGTGCCAGCAGACCTTTTAAGGGGCTGAACACTGAAGCTTTCTTT
TRBD1,TRBV19,TRBJ1-5,NA,CASSITGGDQPQHF,TGTGCCAGTAGTATAACAGGGGGTGATCAGCCCCAGCATTTT
TRBD1,TRBV4-2,TRBJ1-1,NA,CASSQDPTGGNTEAFF,TGTGCCAGCAGCCAAGACCCCACAGGGGGGAACACTGAAGCTTTCTTT
NA,TRBV5-8,TRBJ2-7,many,CASSLATGRDEQYF,TGTGCCAGCAGCTTGGCCACAGGGAGGGACGAGCAGTACTTC
TRBD1,TRBV5-4,TRBJ2-3,NA,CASSLGGTGKADTQYF,TGTGCCAGCAGCTTGGGGGGGACAGGGAAAGCAGATACGCAGTATTTT
NA,TRBV2,TRBJ1-1,NA,CASSRQSEAFF,TGTGCCAGCAGCAGACAGAGTGAAGCTTTCTTT
NA,TRBV3-1/TRBV3-2,TRBJ2-7,NA,CASSQDRRGEQYF,TGTGCCAGCAGCCAAGATCGAAGGGGCGAGCAGTACTTC
NA,TRBV3-1/TRBV3-2,TRBJ2-3,NA,CASSSRPDTQYF,TGTGCCAGCAGCTCGCGCCCAGATACGCAGTATTTT
NA,TRBV7-2,TRBJ2-1,NA,CASSLRGQGDEQFF,TGTGCCAGCAGCTTACGTGGTCAAGGGGATGAGCAGTTCTTC
TRBD2,TRBV4-2,TRBJ2-1,NA,CASSLLSGGTYNEQFF,TGTGCCAGCAGCCTCCTTAGCGGGGGGACCTACAATGAGCAGTTCTTC
NA,TRBV5-4,TRBJ1-1,NA,CASSLGGVGTEAFF,TGTGCCAGCAGCTTGGGAGGCGTCGGGACTGAAGCTTTCTTT
NA,TRBV12-5,TRBJ1-1,NA,CASGQEDTEAFF,TGTGCTAGTGGTCAGGAGGACACTGAAGCTTTCTTT
NA,TRBV19,TRBJ1-1,once,CASSISGVMNTEAFF,TGTGCCAGTAGTATCTCCGGGGTCATGAACACTGAAGCTTTCTTT
NA,TRBV6-5,TRBJ1-5,few,CASSYSPPGGNQPQHF,TGTGCCAGCAGTTACTCTCCCCCAGGGGGCAATCAGCCCCAGCATTTT
NA,TRBV6-1,TRBJ1-6,NA,CASREEGDSPLHF,TGTGCCAGCAGGGAAGAGGGGGATTCACCCCTCCACTTT
NA,TRBV14,TRBJ2-3,NA,CASSQQYDTQYF,TGTGCCAGCAGCCAACAGTACGATACGCAGTATTTT
NA,TRBV7-3,TRBJ2-6,NA,CASSPSVMSGANVLTF,TGTGCCAGCAGCCCGTCAGTTATGTCTGGGGCCAACGTCCTGACTTTC
NA,TRBV5-6,TRBJ2-2,NA,CASSSPRVNTGELFF,TGTGCCAGCAGCTCTCCGCGGGTGAACACCGGGGAGCTGTTTTTT
NA,TRBV6-5,TRBJ1-5,NA,CASSSTGWNQPQHF,TGTGCCAGCAGTTCGACGGGGTGGAATCAGCCCCAGCATTTT
NA,TRBV3-1/TRBV3-2,TRBJ2-1,once,CASLGRGFNEQFF,TGTGCCAGCCTGGGTCGAGGGTTCAATGAGCAGTTCTTC
TRBD1,TRBV5-4,TRBJ2-7,NA,CASSLGSGGLEQYF,TGTGCCAGCAGCTTGGGGTCAGGGGGCCTCGAGCAGTACTTC
NA,TRBV4-2,TRBJ1-6,once,CASSQDGSSYNSPLHF,TGTGCCAGCAGCCAAGACGGGAGCTCCTATAATTCACCCCTCCACTTT